This T cell receptor beta chain was obtained from a study of T cell responses to AZD1222 COVID-19 vaccine. Study-wide results and caveats: Repertoire sampling happened only post peak T cell response. Increases in Spike-specific TCR breadth and depth were seen after two AZD1222 doses.

Using immunoSEQ multiplex PCR, the repertoire was profiled, and TCRdb retains in-frame clones only, with some absent. The sample holds 93,000 or so clones; 75% to 90% are singletons and the top ten take roughly 20%. This clone has more than one count but fewer than ten. Its antigen is not known. The germline V gene has CDR1 LNHDA and CDR2 SQIVND (reference sequence). CDR3 size: 16 residues. V shed 5 bases and J shed 2 bases, with 16 bases lying between them. The source is an adult in good health. The material sequenced was peripheral blood, taken on day 0 of AZD1222 vaccination. The chain links TRBV19 to TRBJ1-5, with D unresolved. This chain's CDR3 is CASSVGGRAGNQPQHF. Written as DNA, the CDR3 is TGTGCCAGTAGTGTGGGTGGGCGGGCAGGCAATCAGCCCCAGCATTTT.